Sequencing of this TCR beta chain was carried out in a study of T cell responses to AZD1222 COVID-19 vaccine. CDR1 and CDR2 from the germline V gene are SGHRS and YFSETQ. V dropped 4 bases and J dropped 5; count of bases not matched to a gene: 7. This CDR3 has 16 amino acids. Clones were sequenced by immunoSEQ multiplex PCR, and TCRdb holds only the in-frame ones, with some missing. The sample contains over 110,000 clones, about 92% of which appear only once. The J gene is TRBJ2-3, the V gene TRBV5-1; 13 nucleotides agree with TRBD2. The sequencing here drew on peripheral blood, taken on day 0 of AZD1222 vaccination. The receptor was isolated from an adult in good health. CDR3 nucleotide sequence: TGCGCCAGCAGCGGTACTAGCGGGAGGGCCGTAGATACGCAGTATTTT. Amino acid sequence: CASSGTSGRAVDTQYF.